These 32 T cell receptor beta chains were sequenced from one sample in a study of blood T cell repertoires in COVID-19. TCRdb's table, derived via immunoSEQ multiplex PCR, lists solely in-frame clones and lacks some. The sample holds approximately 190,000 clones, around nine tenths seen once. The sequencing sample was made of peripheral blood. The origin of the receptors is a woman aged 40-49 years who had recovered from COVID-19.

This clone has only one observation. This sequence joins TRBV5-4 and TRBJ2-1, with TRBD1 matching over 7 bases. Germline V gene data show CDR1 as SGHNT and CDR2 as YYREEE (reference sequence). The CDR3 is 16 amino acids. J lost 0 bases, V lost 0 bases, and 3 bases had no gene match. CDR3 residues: CASSLGTGSSYNEQFF. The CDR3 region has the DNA TGTGCCAGCAGCTTGGGGACAGGAAGCTCCTACAATGAGCAGTTCTTC.

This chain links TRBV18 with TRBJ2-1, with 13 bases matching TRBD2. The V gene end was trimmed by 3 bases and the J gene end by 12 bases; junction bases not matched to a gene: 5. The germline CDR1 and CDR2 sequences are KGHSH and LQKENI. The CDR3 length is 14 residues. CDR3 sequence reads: CASSPGLAGEGQFF. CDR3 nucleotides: TGTGCCAGCTCACCCGGACTAGCGGGAGAAGGGCAGTTCTTC.

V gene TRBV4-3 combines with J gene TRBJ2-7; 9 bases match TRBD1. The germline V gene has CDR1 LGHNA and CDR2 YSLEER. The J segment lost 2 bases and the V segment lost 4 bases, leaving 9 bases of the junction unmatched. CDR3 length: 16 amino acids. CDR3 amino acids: CASSLSEDRGPYEQYF. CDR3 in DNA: TGCGCCAGCAGCCTTTCTGAGGACAGGGGTCCCTACGAGCAGTACTTC.

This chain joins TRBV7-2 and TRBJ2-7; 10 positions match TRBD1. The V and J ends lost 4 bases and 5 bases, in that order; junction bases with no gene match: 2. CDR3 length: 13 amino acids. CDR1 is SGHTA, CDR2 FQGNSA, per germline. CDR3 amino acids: CASSWGQGNEQYF. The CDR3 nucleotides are TGTGCCAGCAGCTGGGGACAGGGGAACGAGCAGTACTTC.

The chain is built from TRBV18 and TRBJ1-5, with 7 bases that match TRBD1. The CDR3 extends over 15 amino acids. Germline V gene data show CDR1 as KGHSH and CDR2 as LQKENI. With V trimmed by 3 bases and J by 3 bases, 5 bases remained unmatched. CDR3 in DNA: TGTGCCAGCTCACCTCAGGGGGGCTCCAATCAGCCCCAGCATTTT. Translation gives CASSPQGGSNQPQHF.

The CDR3 DNA reads as TGTGCCAGCAGCGTATCGACTAGCATGAACACCGGGGAGCTGTTTTTT. Amino acids: CASSVSTSMNTGELFF. The chain uses TRBV9 and TRBJ2-2, with 7 bases matching TRBD2. Trimming at V came to 1 base and at J to 1 base, leaving 4 bases not matched to a gene. Germline V CDR1 and CDR2: SGDLS, YYNGEE. The CDR3 contains 16 residues.

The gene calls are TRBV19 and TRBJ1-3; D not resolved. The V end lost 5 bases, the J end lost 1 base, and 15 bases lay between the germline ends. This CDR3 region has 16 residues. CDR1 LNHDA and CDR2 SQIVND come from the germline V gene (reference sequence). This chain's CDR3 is CASSGFTRDSGNTIYF. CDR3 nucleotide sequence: TGTGCCAGTAGTGGTTTTACGAGGGATTCTGGAAACACCATATATTTT.

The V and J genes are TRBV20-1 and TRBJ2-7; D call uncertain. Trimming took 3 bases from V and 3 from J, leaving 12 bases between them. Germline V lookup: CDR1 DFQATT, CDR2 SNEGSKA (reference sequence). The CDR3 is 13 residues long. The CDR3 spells CSASHSIYYEQYF. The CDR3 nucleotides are TGCAGTGCTAGTCACAGCATATACTACGAGCAGTACTTC.

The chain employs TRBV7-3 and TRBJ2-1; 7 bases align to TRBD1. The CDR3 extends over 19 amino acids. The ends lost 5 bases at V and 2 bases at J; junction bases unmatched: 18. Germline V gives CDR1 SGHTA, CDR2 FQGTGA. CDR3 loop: CASSLRPLTSGTAYNEQFF. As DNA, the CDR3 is TGTGCCAGCAGCCTGCGACCCCTCACATCCGGGACAGCCTACAATGAGCAGTTCTTC.

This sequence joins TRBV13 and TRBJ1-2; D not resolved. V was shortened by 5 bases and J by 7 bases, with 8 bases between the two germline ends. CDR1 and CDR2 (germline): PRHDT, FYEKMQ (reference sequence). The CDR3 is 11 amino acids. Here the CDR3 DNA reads TGTGCCAGCAGCCCCGTTTCTGGCTACACCTTC. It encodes CASSPVSGYTF.

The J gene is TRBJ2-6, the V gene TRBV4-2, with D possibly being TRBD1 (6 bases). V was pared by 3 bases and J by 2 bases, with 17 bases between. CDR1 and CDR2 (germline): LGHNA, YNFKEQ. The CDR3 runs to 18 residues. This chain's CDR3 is CASSHPRGGAAGANVLTF. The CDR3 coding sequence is TGTGCCAGCAGCCACCCTCGTGGGGGCGCGGCTGGGGCCAACGTCCTGACTTTC.

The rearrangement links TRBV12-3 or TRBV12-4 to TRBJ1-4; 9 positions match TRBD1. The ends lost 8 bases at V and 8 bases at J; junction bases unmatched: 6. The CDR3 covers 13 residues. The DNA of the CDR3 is TGTGCCAGCCATCGGACAGGGGACGAAAAACTGTTTTTT. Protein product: CASHRTGDEKLFF.

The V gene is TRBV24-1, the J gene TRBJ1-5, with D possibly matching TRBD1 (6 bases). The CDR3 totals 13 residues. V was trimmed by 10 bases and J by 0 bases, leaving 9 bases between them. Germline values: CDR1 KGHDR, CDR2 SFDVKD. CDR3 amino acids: CATRTASNQPQHF. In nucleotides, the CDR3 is TGTGCCACTAGGACAGCTAGCAATCAGCCCCAGCATTTT.

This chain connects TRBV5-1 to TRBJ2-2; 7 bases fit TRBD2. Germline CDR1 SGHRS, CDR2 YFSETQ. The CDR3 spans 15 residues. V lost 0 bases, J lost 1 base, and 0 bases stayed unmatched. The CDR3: CASSLVAGNTGELFF. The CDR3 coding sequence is TGCGCCAGCAGCTTGGTAGCGGGGAACACCGGGGAGCTGTTTTTT.

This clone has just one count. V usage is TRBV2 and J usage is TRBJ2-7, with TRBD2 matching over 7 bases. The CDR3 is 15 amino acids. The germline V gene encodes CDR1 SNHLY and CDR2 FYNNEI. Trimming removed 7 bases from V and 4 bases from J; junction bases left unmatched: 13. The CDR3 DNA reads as TGTGCCAGCATTCCCGGGACTACTGCGACTTACGAGCAGTACTTC. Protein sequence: CASIPGTTATYEQYF.

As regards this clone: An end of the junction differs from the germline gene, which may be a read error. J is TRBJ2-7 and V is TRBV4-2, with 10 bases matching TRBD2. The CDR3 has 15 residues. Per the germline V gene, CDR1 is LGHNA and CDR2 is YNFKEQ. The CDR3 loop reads CASSQDSGGTYEQYF. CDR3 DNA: TGTGCCAGCAGCCAAGATAGCGGGGGGACCTACGAGCAGTACTTT.

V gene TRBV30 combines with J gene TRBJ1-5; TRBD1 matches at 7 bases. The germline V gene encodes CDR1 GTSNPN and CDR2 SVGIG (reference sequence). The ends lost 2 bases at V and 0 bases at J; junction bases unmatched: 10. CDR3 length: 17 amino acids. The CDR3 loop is CAWSTGVSQDSNQPQHF. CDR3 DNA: TGTGCCTGGAGTACAGGGGTTTCACAGGATAGCAATCAGCCCCAGCATTTT.

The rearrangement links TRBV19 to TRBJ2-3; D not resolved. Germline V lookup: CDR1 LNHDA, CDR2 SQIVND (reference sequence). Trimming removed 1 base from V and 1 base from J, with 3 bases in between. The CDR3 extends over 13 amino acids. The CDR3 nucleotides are TGTGCCAGTAGTATAGGAGGCACAGATACGCAGTATTTT. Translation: CASSIGGTDTQYF.

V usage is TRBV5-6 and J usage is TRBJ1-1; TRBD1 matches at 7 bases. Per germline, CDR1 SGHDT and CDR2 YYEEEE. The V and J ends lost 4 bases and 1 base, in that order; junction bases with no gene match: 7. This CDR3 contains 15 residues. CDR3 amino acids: CASSRQGFGNTEAFF. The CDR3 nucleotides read TGTGCCAGCAGCAGACAGGGCTTCGGGAACACTGAAGCTTTCTTT.

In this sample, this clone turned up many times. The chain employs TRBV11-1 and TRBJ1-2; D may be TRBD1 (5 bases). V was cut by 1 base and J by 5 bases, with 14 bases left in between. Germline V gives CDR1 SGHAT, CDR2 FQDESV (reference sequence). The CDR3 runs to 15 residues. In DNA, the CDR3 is TGTGCCAGCAGCTTAGTACCAGGGTGGTATTATGGCTACACCTTC. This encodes CASSLVPGWYYGYTF.

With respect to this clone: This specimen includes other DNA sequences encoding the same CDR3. In DNA, the CDR3 is TGTGCCTGGGTCCGGGACAGCTATGGCTACACCTTC. Amino acid sequence: CAWVRDSYGYTF. The chain has TRBV30 and TRBJ1-2, with 7 positions matching TRBD1. Germline assignment: CDR1 GTSNPN and CDR2 SVGIG (reference sequence). The CDR3 loop spans 12 amino acids. With V trimmed by 5 bases and J by 4 bases, 4 bases remained unmatched.

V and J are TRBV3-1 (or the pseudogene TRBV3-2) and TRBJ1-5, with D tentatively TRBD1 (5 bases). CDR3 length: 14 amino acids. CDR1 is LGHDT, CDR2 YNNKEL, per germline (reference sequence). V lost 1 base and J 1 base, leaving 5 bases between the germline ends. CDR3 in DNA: TGTGCCAGCAGCCAAGCAGGGAGCAATCAGCCCCAGCATTTT. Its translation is CASSQAGSNQPQHF.

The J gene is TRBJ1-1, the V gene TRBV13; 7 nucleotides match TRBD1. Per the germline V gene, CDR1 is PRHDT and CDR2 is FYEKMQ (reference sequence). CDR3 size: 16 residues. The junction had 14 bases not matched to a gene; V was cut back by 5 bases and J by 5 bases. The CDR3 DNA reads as TGTGCCAGCAGCCTCCCCCGGGACAGCAGGCCGACTGAAGCTTTCTTT. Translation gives CASSLPRDSRPTEAFF.

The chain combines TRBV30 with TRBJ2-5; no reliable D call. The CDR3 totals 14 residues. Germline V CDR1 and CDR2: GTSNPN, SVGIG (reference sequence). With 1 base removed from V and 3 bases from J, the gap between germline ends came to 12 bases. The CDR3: CAWSALTLEETQYF. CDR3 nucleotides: TGTGCCTGGAGTGCCCTAACTCTCGAAGAGACCCAGTACTTC. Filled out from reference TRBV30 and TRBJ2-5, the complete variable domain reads SQTIHQWPATLVQPVGSPLSLECTVEGTSNPNLYWYRQAAGRGLQLLFYSVGIGQISSEVPQNLSASRPQDRQFILSSKKLLLSDSGFYLCAWSALTLEETQYFGPGTRLLVL.

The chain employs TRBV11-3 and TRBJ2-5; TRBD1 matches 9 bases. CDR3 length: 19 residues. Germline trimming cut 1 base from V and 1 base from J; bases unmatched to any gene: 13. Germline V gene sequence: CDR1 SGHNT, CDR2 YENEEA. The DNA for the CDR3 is TGTGCCAGCAGCTTAGGTCATCCTTGGGACAGGGAAACCCAAGAGACCCAGTACTTC. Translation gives CASSLGHPWDRETQETQYF.

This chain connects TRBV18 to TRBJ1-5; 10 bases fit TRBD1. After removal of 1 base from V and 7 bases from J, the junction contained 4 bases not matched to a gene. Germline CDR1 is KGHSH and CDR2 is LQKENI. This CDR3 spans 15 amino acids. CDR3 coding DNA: TGTGCCAGCTCACCACGACAGGGGGCCCGGCAGCCCCAGCATTTT. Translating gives CASSPRQGARQPQHF.

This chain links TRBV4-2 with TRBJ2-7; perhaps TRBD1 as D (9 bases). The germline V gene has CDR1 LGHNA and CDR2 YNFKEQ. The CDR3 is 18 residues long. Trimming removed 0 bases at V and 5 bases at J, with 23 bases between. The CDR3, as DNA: TGTGCCAGCAGCCAAGAGGGCCGGGGGGGACAGGGTCCCCACGAGCAGTACTTC. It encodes CASSQEGRGGQGPHEQYF.

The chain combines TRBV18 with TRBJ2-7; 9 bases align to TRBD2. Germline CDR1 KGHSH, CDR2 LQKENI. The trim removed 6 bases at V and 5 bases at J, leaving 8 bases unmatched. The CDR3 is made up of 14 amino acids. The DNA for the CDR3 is TGTGCCAGCTCGCGGGGGGGGCAGGGTCACGAGCAGTACTTC. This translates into CASSRGGQGHEQYF.

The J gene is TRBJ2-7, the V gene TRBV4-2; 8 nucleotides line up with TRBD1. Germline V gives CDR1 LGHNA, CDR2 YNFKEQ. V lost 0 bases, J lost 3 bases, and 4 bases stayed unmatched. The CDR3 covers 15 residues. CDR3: CASSQEDRDNYEQYF. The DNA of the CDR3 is TGTGCCAGCAGCCAAGAGGACAGGGACAACTACGAGCAGTACTTC.

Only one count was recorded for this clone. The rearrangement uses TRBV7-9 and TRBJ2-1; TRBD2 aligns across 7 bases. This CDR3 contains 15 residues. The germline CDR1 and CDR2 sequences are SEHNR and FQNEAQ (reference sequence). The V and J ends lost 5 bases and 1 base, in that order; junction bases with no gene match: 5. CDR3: CASSLTGGSYNEQFF. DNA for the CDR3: TGTGCCAGCAGCCTCACGGGGGGTTCCTACAATGAGCAGTTCTTC.

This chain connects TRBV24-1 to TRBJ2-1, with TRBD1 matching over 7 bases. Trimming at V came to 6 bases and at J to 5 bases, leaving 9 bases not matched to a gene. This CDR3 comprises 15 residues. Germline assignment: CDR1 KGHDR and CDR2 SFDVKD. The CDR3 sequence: CATSYPGQDNNEQFF. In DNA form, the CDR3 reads TGTGCCACCAGTTACCCTGGACAGGACAACAATGAGCAGTTCTTC.

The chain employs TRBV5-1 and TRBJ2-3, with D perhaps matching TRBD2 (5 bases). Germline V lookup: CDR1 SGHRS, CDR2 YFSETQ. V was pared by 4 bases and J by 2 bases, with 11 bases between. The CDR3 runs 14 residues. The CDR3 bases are TGCGCCAGCAGCAGAGGGAGTTTCACAGATACGCAGTATTTT. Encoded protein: CASSRGSFTDTQYF.